The 5 T cell receptor beta chains reported below all come from one sample, sequenced in a study of blood T cell repertoires in COVID-19. Profiling relied on immunoSEQ multiplex PCR, and the TCRdb table lists in-frame clones only, not all of them. In the table there are about 330,000 clones, around 88% of which are singletons. The sample was peripheral blood. The source is a woman between 50 and 59 years old with acute or convalescent COVID-19.

The rearrangement joins TRBV3-1 (or the pseudogene TRBV3-2) to TRBJ2-5; 7 bases line up with TRBD1. CDR1 LGHDT and CDR2 YNNKEL come from the germline V gene (reference sequence). V was clipped by 1 base and J by 2 bases; unmatched bases: 4. This CDR3 has 15 residues. The CDR3 here is CASSQGPDRQETQYF. CDR3 DNA: TGTGCCAGCAGCCAAGGGCCGGACAGGCAAGAGACCCAGTACTTC.

The CDR3 bases are TGTGCCAGCAGAAAACCGGGACTAGGTTCCTACGAGCAGTACTTC. This translates into CASRKPGLGSYEQYF. This sequence joins TRBV28 and TRBJ2-7; 8 bases fit TRBD2. Germline CDR1 is MDHEN and CDR2 is SYDVKM. This CDR3 contains 15 residues. Trimming cost V 6 bases and J 1 base; bases outside gene matches: 8.

CDR3 nucleotides: TGTGCCAGCAGTCCCGTCTTAGCGGGAGAAGGGTACGAGCAGTACTTC. Encoded protein: CASSPVLAGEGYEQYF. This chain links TRBV28 with TRBJ2-7, with 9 bases lining up with TRBD2. V shed 5 bases and J 4 bases; nucleotides not matched to a gene: 12. Germline V gives CDR1 MDHEN, CDR2 SYDVKM. The CDR3 spans 16 residues.

The V call is TRBV27, the J call TRBJ2-1; tentative D call: TRBD1 (5 bases). CDR3 length: 13 amino acids. Germline CDR1 reads MNHEY; CDR2 reads SMNVEV (reference sequence). The V end lost 3 bases, the J end lost 5 bases, and 8 bases lay between the germline ends. As DNA, the CDR3 is TGTGCCAGCAGTTTCAAGACAGACAATGAGCAGTTCTTC. This gives the protein CASSFKTDNEQFF.

This chain joins TRBV5-1 and TRBJ2-5, with 11 bases aligning to TRBD2. Germline V lookup: CDR1 SGHRS, CDR2 YFSETQ. V lost 5 bases, J lost 2 bases, and 11 bases stayed unmatched. This CDR3 spans 17 amino acids. The CDR3 bases are TGCGCCAGCAGTTCGAGTGTAGCGGGAGGGGTACAAGAGACCCAGTACTTC. The encoded protein is CASSSSVAGGVQETQYF.